Listed here are 3 T cell receptor beta chains from one sample, sequenced in a study of T cell responses to AZD1222 COVID-19 vaccine. Repertoires were generated with immunoSEQ multiplex PCR, while TCRdb's copy carries only in-frame clones and drops some. The table lists 150,000 or so clones, roughly nine tenths of them singletons. The specimen comprised peripheral blood, sampled on day 0 of AZD1222 vaccination. These receptors originate from an adult in good health.

This clone was seen many times. The rearrangement links TRBV4-2 to TRBJ2-7, with TRBD2 as a possible D gene (6 bases). Trimming removed 1 base at V and 2 bases at J, with 15 bases between. The germline V gene has CDR1 LGHNA and CDR2 YNFKEQ. This CDR3 spans 16 amino acids. CDR3 sequence: CASSQVTGEGTYEQYF. In DNA form, the CDR3 reads TGTGCCAGCAGCCAAGTCACGGGAGAGGGTACCTACGAGCAGTACTTC.

The chain joins TRBV15 to TRBJ2-1, with 9 positions matching TRBD2. Germline V gene lookup returns CDR1 LNHNV and CDR2 YYDKDF (reference sequence). The V gene end was trimmed by 3 bases and the J gene end by 3 bases; junction bases not matched to a gene: 9. This CDR3 has 17 residues. CDR3 loop: CATSSHLAGVVYNEQFF. The CDR3 DNA sequence: TGTGCCACCAGCAGCCACTTAGCGGGAGTGGTCTACAATGAGCAGTTCTTC.

The genes are TRBV19 and TRBJ1-2; the match to TRBD1 covers 7 bases. The CDR3 runs to 13 residues. V was pared by 6 bases and J by 8 bases, with 9 bases of the junction left unmatched. Germline V lookup: CDR1 LNHDA, CDR2 SQIVND (reference sequence). The CDR3 DNA reads TGTGCCAGTAGCTCCCTACAGGGGCAAGGCTACACCTTC. This encodes CASSSLQGQGYTF.